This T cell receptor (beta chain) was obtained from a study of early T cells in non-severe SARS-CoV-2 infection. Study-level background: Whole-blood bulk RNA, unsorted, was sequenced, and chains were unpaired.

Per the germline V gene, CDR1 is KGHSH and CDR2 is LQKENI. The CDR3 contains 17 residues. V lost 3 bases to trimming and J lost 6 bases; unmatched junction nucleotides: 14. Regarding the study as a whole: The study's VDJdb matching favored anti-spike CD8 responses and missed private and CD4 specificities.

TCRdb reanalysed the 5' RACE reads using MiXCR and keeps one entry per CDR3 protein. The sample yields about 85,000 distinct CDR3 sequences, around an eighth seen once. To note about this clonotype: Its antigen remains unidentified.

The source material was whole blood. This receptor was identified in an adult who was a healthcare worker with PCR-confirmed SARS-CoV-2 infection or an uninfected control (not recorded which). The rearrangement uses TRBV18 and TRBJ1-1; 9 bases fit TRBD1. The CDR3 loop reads CASSPRDRALVRPEAFF. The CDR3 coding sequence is TGTGCCAGCTCACCGCGGGACAGGGCGCTCGTCCGGCCTGAAGCTTTCTTT.